Sequencing of this T cell receptor beta chain was carried out in a study of radiotherapy plus CTLA-4 blockade in lung cancer (dated by TCRdb to 2016 to 2019). Looking at the study overall: Among enrolled patients, roughly 18% had an objective response and about 30% reached disease control.

Library prep was done by the immunoSEQ multiplex PCR assay. As stored in TCRdb, this immuneACCESS dataset retains in-frame rearrangements with V and J assigned. A fraction of the clones does not appear; measured against another copy, unresolved V genes explain less than half of the discrepancy, and the remainder lacks a known reason. This sample is represented by some 32,000 clones; around 70% of them were singletons. The ten biggest clones cover around 4% of the sample. The table lists this clone with a few counts. The antigen this receptor binds is unknown. No base quality information exists; no much larger clone differs at one position. Broader findings and caveats from the paper: After treatment with radiotherapy and ipilimumab, TCR clones that originated in tumors expanded in peripheral blood. Early dynamic changes in blood T cell clones, together with increased serum interferon-beta after radiation, were reported as the strongest predictors of response.

CDR1 and CDR2 are drawn from the germline V gene: SGHTA, FQGNSA. The CDR3 spans 14 residues, from the cysteine through the phenylalanine. Only the CDR3 portion is preserved as DNA: 42 bases, with reading frame beginning at the first base. Trimming at the junction amounts to 1 base on V and 1 base on J, and the germline ends lie 5 bases apart. The study evaluated CTLA-4 blockade (ipilimumab) given together with focal radiation therapy in patients who had chemo-refractory metastatic non-small-cell lung cancer. The sequencing used peripheral blood, collected from a patient treated with radiotherapy plus ipilimumab. The V gene is TRBV7-2 and the J gene is TRBJ1-3; the D gene identity is not certain. The clonotype comes from a human donor with non-small cell lung cancer who had stable disease on radiotherapy plus ipilimumab. The DNA reads TGTGCCAGCAGCTTAGGACCTTCTGGAAACACCATATATTTT. Its translation is CASSLGPSGNTIYF.